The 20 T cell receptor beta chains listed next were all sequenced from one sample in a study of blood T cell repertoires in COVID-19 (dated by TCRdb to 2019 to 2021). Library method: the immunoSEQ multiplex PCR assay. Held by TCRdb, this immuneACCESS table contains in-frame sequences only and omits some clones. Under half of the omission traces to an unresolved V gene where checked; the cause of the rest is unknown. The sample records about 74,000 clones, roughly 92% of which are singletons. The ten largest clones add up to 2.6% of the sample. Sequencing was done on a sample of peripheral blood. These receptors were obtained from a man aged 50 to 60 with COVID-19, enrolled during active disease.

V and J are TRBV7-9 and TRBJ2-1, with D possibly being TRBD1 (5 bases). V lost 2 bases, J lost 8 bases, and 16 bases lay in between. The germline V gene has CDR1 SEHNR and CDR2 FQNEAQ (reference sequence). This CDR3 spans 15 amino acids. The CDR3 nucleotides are TGTGCCAGCAGCTTACGCGCCAGGGATCACGATGAGCAGTTCTTC. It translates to CASSLRARDHDEQFF.

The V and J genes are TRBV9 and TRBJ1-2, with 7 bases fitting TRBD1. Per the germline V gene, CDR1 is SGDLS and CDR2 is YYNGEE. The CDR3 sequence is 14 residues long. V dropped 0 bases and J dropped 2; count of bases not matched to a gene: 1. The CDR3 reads CASSVGGQNYGYTF. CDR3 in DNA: TGTGCCAGCAGCGTAGGGGGACAGAACTATGGCTACACCTTC.

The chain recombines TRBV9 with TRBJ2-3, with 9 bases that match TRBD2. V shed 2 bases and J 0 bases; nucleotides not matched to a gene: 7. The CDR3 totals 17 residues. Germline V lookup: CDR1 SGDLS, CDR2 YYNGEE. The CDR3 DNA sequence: TGTGCCAGCAGCGTCGGCGGGAGGGCCCTCAGCACAGATACGCAGTATTTT. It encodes CASSVGGRALSTDTQYF.

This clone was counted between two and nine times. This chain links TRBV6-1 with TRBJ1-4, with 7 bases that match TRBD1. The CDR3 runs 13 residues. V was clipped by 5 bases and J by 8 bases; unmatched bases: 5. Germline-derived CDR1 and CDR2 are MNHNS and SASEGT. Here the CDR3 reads CASSYTGVEKLFF. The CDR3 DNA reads TGTGCCAGCAGTTATACAGGGGTAGAAAAACTGTTTTTT.

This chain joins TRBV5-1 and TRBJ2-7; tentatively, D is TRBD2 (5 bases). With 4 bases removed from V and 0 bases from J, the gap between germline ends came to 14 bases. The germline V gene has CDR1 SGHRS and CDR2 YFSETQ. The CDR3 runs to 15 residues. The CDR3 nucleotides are TGCGCCAGCAGCCCTACCGGGGTGAGCTCCTACGAGCAGTACTTC. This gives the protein CASSPTGVSSYEQYF. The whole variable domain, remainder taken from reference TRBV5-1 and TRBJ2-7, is KAGVTQTPRYLIKTRGQQVTLSCSPISGHRSVSWYQQTPGQGLQFLFEYFSETQRNKGNFPGRFSGRQFSNSRSEMNVSTLELGDSALYLCASSPTGVSSYEQYFGPGTRLTVT.

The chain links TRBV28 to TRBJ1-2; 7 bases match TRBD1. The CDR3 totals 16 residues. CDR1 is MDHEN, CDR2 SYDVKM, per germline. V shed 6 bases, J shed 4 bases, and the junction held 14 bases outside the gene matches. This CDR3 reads CASSFRGVRVGYGYTF. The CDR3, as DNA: TGTGCCAGCAGCTTCAGGGGGGTAAGGGTAGGCTATGGCTACACCTTC.

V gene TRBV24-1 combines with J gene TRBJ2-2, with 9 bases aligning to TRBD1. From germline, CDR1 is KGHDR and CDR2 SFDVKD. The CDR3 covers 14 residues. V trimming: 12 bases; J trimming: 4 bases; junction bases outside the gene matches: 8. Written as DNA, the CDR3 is TGTGCCCCCACCCGGGACAGGGTCACCGGGGAGCTGTTTTTT. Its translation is CAPTRDRVTGELFF.

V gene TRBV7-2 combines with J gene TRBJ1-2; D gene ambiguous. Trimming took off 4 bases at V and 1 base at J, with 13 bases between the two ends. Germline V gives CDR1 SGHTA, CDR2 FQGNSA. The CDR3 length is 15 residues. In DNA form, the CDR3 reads TGTGCCAGCAGCTCAGGAGGGTCAGTTAACTATGGCTACACCTTC. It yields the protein CASSSGGSVNYGYTF.

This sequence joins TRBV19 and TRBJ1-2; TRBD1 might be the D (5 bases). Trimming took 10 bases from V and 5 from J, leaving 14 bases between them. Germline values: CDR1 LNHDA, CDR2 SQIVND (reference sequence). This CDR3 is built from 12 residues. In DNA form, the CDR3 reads TGTGCCATTGAGAGCAGGGATTATGGCTACACCTTC. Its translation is CAIESRDYGYTF. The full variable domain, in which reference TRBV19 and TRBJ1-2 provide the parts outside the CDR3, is DGGITQSPKYLFRKEGQNVTLSCEQNLNHDAMYWYRQDPGQGLRLIYYSQIVNDFQKGDIAEGYSVSREKKESFPLTVTSAQKNPTAFYLCAIESRDYGYTFGSGTRLTVV.

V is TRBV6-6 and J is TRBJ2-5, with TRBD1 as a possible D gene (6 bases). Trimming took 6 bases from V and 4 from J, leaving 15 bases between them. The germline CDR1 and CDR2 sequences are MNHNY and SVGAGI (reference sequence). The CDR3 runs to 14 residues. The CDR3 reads CASSRDRQRETQYF. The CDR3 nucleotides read TGTGCCAGCAGCCGCGACAGGCAGCGAGAGACCCAGTACTTC.

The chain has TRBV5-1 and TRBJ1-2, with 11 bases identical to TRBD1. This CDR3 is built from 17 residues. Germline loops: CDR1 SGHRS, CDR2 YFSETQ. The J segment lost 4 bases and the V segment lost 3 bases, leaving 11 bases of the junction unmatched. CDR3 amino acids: CASSSPEGQGVPYGYTF. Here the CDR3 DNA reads TGCGCCAGCAGCTCCCCTGAGGGACAGGGGGTTCCCTATGGCTACACCTTC.

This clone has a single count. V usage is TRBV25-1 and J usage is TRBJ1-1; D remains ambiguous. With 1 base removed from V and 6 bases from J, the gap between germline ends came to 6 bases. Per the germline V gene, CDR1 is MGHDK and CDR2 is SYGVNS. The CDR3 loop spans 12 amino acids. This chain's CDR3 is CASSEFVSEAFF. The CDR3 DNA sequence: TGTGCCAGCAGTGAATTTGTATCTGAAGCTTTCTTT.

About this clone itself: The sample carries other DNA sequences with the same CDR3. The CDR3 sequence: CASSRGQNYEQYF. For the CDR3, the DNA is TGTGCCAGCAGCAGAGGACAGAACTACGAGCAGTACTTC. The chain is built from TRBV7-9 and TRBJ2-7, with a tentative D call TRBD1 (6 bases). This CDR3 is 13 amino acids long. Between the trimmed V and J ends, which lost 5 bases and 3 bases, there was a span of 11 bases. The germline CDR1 and CDR2 sequences are SEHNR and FQNEAQ (reference sequence).

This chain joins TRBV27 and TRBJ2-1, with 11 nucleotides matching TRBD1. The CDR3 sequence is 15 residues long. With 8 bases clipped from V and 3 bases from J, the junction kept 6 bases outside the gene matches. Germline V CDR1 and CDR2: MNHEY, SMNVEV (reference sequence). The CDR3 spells CASHWDRGDYNEQFF. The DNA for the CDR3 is TGTGCCAGCCACTGGGACAGGGGGGACTACAATGAGCAGTTCTTC.

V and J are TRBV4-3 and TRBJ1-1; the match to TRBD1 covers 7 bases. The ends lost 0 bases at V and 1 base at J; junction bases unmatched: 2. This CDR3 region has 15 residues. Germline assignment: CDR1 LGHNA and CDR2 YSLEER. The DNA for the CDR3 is TGCGCCAGCAGCCAAGATCGGACAGGGAACACTGAAGCTTTCTTT. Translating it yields CASSQDRTGNTEAFF.

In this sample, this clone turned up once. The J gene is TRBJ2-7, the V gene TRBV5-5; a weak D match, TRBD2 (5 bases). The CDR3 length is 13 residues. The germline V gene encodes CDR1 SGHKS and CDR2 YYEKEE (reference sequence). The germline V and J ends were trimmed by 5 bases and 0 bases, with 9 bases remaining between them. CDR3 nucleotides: TGTGCCAGCAGTAGCGACCGCTCCTACGAGCAGTACGTC. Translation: CASSSDRSYEQYV.

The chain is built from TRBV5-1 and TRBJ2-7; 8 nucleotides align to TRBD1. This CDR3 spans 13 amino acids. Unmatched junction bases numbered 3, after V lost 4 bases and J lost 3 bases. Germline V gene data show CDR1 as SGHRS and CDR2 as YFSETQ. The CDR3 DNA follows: TGCGCCAGCAGCAGAGGGACAGGCTACGAGCAGTACTTC. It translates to CASSRGTGYEQYF.

The CDR3 reads CASSSQRQGQETQYF. CDR3 coding DNA: TGCGCCAGCAGCTCCCAACGACAGGGCCAGGAGACCCAGTACTTC. This chain connects TRBV5-1 to TRBJ2-5, with 7 bases that match TRBD1. After removal of 3 bases from V and 5 bases from J, the junction contained 10 bases not matched to a gene. This CDR3 contains 15 residues. Looked up from germline, CDR1 is SGHRS and CDR2 is YFSETQ.

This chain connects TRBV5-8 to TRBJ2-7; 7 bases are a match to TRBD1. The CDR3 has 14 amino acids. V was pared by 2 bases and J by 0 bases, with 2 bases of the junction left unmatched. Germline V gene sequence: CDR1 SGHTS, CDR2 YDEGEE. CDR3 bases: TGTGCCAGCAGCTTCGGACAGGTCTCCTACGAGCAGTACGTC. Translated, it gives CASSFGQVSYEQYV.

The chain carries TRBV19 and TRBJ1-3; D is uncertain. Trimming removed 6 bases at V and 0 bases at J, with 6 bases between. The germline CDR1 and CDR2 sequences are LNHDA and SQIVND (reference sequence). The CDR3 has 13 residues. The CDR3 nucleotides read TGTGCCAGTAGATCAGGCTCTGGAAACACCATATATTTT. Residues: CASRSGSGNTIYF. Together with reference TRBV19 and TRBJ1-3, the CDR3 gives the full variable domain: DGGITQSPKYLFRKEGQNVTLSCEQNLNHDAMYWYRQDPGQGLRLIYYSQIVNDFQKGDIAEGYSVSREKKESFPLTVTSAQKNPTAFYLCASRSGSGNTIYFGEGSWLTVV.